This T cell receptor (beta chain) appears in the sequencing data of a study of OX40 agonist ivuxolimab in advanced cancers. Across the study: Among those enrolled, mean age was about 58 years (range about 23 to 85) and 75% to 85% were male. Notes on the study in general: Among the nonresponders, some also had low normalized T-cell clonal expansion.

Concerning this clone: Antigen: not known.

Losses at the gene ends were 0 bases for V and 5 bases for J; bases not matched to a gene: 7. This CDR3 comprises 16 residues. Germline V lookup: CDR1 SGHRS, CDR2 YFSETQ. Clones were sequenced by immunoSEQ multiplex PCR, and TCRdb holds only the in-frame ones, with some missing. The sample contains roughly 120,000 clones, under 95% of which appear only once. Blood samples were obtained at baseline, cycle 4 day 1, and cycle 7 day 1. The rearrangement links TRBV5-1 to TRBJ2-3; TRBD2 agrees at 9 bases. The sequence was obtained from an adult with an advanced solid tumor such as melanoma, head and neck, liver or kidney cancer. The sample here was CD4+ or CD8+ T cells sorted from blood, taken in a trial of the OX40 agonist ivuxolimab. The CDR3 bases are TGCGCCAGCAGCTTGGATTTGGCACTAGCGGGAGATACGCAGTATTTT. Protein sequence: CASSLDLALAGDTQYF.